This T cell receptor (beta chain) was documented in a study of shared clonotypes between healthy human individuals. Of note for this clone: The antigen remains undetermined.

This CDR3 is built from 18 residues. V was shortened by 3 bases and J by 2 bases, with 20 bases between the two germline ends. CDR1 is LNHNV, CDR2 YYDKDF, per germline (reference sequence). Study-level results: Sharing across several donors was seen in around 5% of naive CD4 clonotypes.

Adult donors, all healthy and HIV-negative, had no recent acute infections or vaccinations. Every donor was a Caucasian adult from Nashville, Tennessee. It was across several immunoSEQ plates that each subset's genomic DNA was evenly split. The protocol was immunoSEQ multiplex PCR, while the TCRdb copy is restricted to in-frame clones and leaves out a portion. The table has over 1.4 million clones, roughly 96% seen once. Sequenced material: naive CD4+ T cells sorted from blood. Subset defined: CD45RA+ positively selected. The chain is built from TRBV15 and TRBJ1-5; D not resolved. The clonotype originates from a young man in good health. CDR3 sequence: CATSRVRGRGRGNQPQHF. CDR3 nucleotides: TGTGCCACCAGCAGGGTAAGAGGGCGGGGAAGGGGCAATCAGCCCCAGCATTTT. The full variable domain, with the rest looked up from reference TRBV15 and TRBJ1-5, is DAMVIQNPRYQVTQFGKPVTLSCSQTLNHNVMYWYQQKSSQAPKLLFHYYDKDFNNEADTPDNFQSRRPNTSFCFLDIRSPGLGDTAMYLCATSRVRGRGRGNQPQHFGDGTRLSIL.